This T cell receptor beta chain was recovered during a study of shared clonotypes between healthy human individuals. General observations from the study: Sampling covered nothing but blood. Tissue TCR repertoires likely differ from those found in blood.

The CDR3 is 16 residues long. Trimming took off 3 bases at V and 4 bases at J, with 15 bases between the two ends. Germline CDR1 reads SGHDN; CDR2 reads FVKESK. Worth noting for this clone: Its specificity is not known.

Assay execution proceeded at the deep level. The data were produced by immunoSEQ multiplex PCR, yet TCRdb's version contains in-frame clones alone and is incomplete. The sample holds roughly 760,000 clones; around two thirds are singletons and the top ten take about 1.8%. The chain has TRBV14 and TRBJ2-2; D may be TRBD1 (6 bases). Sequenced input: memory CD4+ T cells sorted from blood. Subset noted: CD45RA-negative fraction. The sequence was collected from a young woman in good health. The CDR3 loop is CASSHDRRPTTGELFF. In DNA, the CDR3 is TGTGCCAGCAGCCATGACAGGAGGCCAACCACCGGGGAGCTGTTTTTT.